What follows describes a single TCR beta chain. This entry belongs to a study of shared clonotypes between healthy human individuals. Donors were healthy HIV-negative adults without recent acute infections or vaccinations. Assay: immunoSEQ multiplex PCR; the TCRdb copy retains only in-frame clones and omits some. The profile shows under 1,100,000 clones, more than 65% of them singletons. Germline values: CDR1 MNHEY, CDR2 SVGAGI. With 7 bases removed from V and 4 bases from J, the gap between germline ends came to 14 bases. The CDR3 is 13 amino acids. The sample was memory CD4+ T cells sorted from blood. The subset denotes: CD45RA-negative fraction. This chain links TRBV6-5 with TRBJ2-7, with D tentatively TRBD2 (5 bases). This TCR came from a man between 18 and 35 years old in good health. The CDR3 nucleotides are TGTGCCAGCACCACTCGCGGCGGGTACGAGCAGTACTTC. Translated: CASTTRGGYEQYF.